Included here is one TCR beta chain sequence, with context. The CDR3 runs 15 residues. The V segment lost 5 bases and the J segment 5 bases; nucleotides outside the gene matches: 11. Germline lookup yields CDR1 SEHNR and CDR2 FQNEAQ (reference sequence). TCRdb reprocessed the RT-PCR reads with MiXCR, giving one entry per CDR3 protein. Of more than 550,000 distinct CDR3 sequences in the sample, 13% to 15% are singletons; the top ten hold roughly 3.9%. The TCR comes from a female donor in good health, serving as a healthy control. The sequenced sample was memory CD4+ T cells from blood. The V call is TRBV7-9, the J call TRBJ2-5, with 7 bases matching TRBD1. CDR3 bases: TGTGCCAGCAGCATATCGAGACAGGGTTTTGAGACCCAGTACTTC. Translation gives CASSISRQGFETQYF.